What follows are 10 T cell receptor beta chains derived from one specimen sequenced in a study of identical twins. TCRdb called the 5' RACE reads again in MiXCR, with one record for every CDR3 protein. The data contain hundreds of thousands of distinct CDR3 sequences, roughly 18% of them singletons. The sample also formed part of further work on T cells expressing NK-cell markers.

Material: PBMCs. The receptors stem from a young woman in good health.

This rearrangement joins TRBV5-5 to TRBJ2-7; no definite D call. This CDR3 is 15 amino acids long. The V gene's germline CDR1 is SGHKS and CDR2 YYEKEE (reference sequence). The ends were cut back, 4 bases at V and 0 bases at J, with 14 bases in the middle. As DNA, the CDR3 is TGTGCCAGCAGCCTGGAGCCCTTTTCCTCCTACGAGCAGTACTTC. Translation gives CASSLEPFSSYEQYF.

The chain joins TRBV12-5 to TRBJ2-6; 8 nucleotides align to TRBD2. CDR1 and CDR2 (germline): LGHNT, FRNRAP. V trimming: 5 bases; J trimming: 1 base; junction bases outside the gene matches: 10. The CDR3 runs to 18 residues. The CDR3 nucleotides are TGTGCTAGTGGTCGGGGGGGAGGGGGTATGTCTGGGGCCAACGTCCTGACTTTC. Translated: CASGRGGGGMSGANVLTF.

The rearrangement links TRBV2 to TRBJ2-7; 9 nucleotides match TRBD1. V trimming: 5 bases; J trimming: 4 bases; junction bases outside the gene matches: 15. Germline CDR1 reads SNHLY; CDR2 reads FYNNEI. The CDR3 is 17 amino acids. CDR3 residues: CASSQQPQGAYGYEQYF. The CDR3 region has the DNA TGTGCCAGCAGTCAACAACCACAGGGGGCATACGGGTACGAGCAGTACTTC.

This clonotype came up a few times. The V call is TRBV5-1, the J call TRBJ2-3; maybe TRBD2 (5 bases). Trimming removed 0 bases from V and 0 bases from J, with 11 bases in between. This CDR3 comprises 16 residues. Germline lookup yields CDR1 SGHRS and CDR2 YFSETQ. The CDR3 nucleotides read TGCGCCAGCAGCTTGGATGGTAGGACTAGCACAGATACGCAGTATTTT. Protein: CASSLDGRTSTDTQYF. Together with reference TRBV5-1 and TRBJ2-3, the CDR3 gives the full variable domain: KAGVTQTPRYLIKTRGQQVTLSCSPISGHRSVSWYQQTPGQGLQFLFEYFSETQRNKGNFPGRFSGRQFSNSRSEMNVSTLELGDSALYLCASSLDGRTSTDTQYFGPGTRLTVL.

The chain uses TRBV20-1 and TRBJ2-7, with D tentatively TRBD2 (5 bases). The CDR3 has 11 residues. Trimming removed 6 bases at V and 7 bases at J, with 13 bases between. Germline-derived CDR1 and CDR2 are DFQATT and SNEGSKA (reference sequence). The CDR3: CSALHSGEQYF. The DNA of the CDR3 is TGCAGTGCCCTCCACTCGGGGGAGCAGTACTTC.

This clonotype was picked up many times. The CDR3: CASSEGSTSYNEQFF. The DNA of the CDR3 is TGTGCCAGCAGCGAGGGGTCGACCTCCTACAATGAGCAGTTCTTC. This chain links TRBV7-3 with TRBJ2-1, with D perhaps matching TRBD1 or TRBD2 (5 bases each). With 5 bases removed from V and 0 bases from J, the gap between germline ends came to 11 bases. Per germline, CDR1 SGHTA and CDR2 FQGTGA. The CDR3 has 15 residues.

The V and J genes are TRBV27 and TRBJ2-7; 8 bases fit TRBD1. Trimming at V came to 5 bases and at J to 7 bases, leaving 10 bases not matched to a gene. The CDR3 has 14 amino acids. The germline CDR1 and CDR2 sequences are MNHEY and SMNVEV (reference sequence). The CDR3 nucleotides read TGTGCCAGCAGTCTCCGACAGGGGCGGTGGGAGCAGTACTTC. This encodes CASSLRQGRWEQYF.

This clonotype was detected only a few times. CDR3 sequence (DNA): TGTGCCAGCAGTTTCGGGACTAGCGGGCTCCAAGAGACCCAGTACTTC. Translation gives CASSFGTSGLQETQYF. The chain recombines TRBV6-5 with TRBJ2-5; 12 bases are shared with TRBD2. This CDR3 is built from 16 residues. Germline V CDR1 and CDR2: MNHEY, SVGAGI. V shed 4 bases, J shed 1 base, and the junction held 4 bases outside the gene matches.

The gene calls are TRBV27 and TRBJ1-1; TRBD1 might be the D (6 bases). The CDR3 length is 14 residues. The germline V and J ends were trimmed by 7 bases and 1 base, with 13 bases remaining between them. The germline CDR1 and CDR2 sequences are MNHEY and SMNVEV (reference sequence). The CDR3 spells CASKVDRKNTEAFF. CDR3 nucleotide sequence: TGTGCCAGCAAGGTCGACAGGAAGAACACTGAAGCTTTCTTT.

This clonotype has just a few counts. The J gene is TRBJ2-7, the V gene TRBV20-1, with 10 bases lining up with TRBD1. The germline V gene encodes CDR1 DFQATT and CDR2 SNEGSKA (reference sequence). V lost 1 base to trimming and J lost 3 bases; unmatched junction nucleotides: 6. The CDR3 sequence is 15 residues long. In DNA form, the CDR3 reads TGCAGTGCTAGAGGGGCAGGGACAGGGGTCTACGAGCAGTACTTC. Translating it yields CSARGAGTGVYEQYF.